The T cell receptor (beta chain) described here comes from a study of cytomegalovirus exposure and HLA in healthy donors. Germline CDR1 is MRHNA and CDR2 is SNTAGT. This CDR3 is built from 18 residues. V gave up 5 bases and J gave up 0 bases; unmatched junction bases: 10. The PCR ran on 60 Vbeta and 13 Jbeta primers. Method: immunoSEQ multiplex PCR; TCRdb's copy keeps in-frame clones and lacks some. This sample has roughly 100,000 clones; 70% occur once, and the top ten carry 9.5% to 13%. Input material: PBMCs. The chain carries TRBV6-4 and TRBJ2-6; TRBD1 aligns across 7 bases. The sequence was obtained from a man in his forties in good health and CMV-seropositive. The CDR3 protein is CASSRQGVESSGANVLTF. Here the CDR3 DNA reads TGTGCCAGCAGTAGGCAGGGGGTTGAAAGCTCTGGGGCCAACGTCCTGACTTTC.